The clone carrying this TCR beta chain has a handful of counts. Germline V gene sequence: CDR1 LGHNA, CDR2 YSLEER. This CDR3 has 16 amino acids. V lost 0 bases and J lost 0, with 12 bases in between. This entry is derived from a study of identical twins. Template switching created a universal primer site, and the cDNA included unique molecular identifiers. TCRdb re-called the 5' RACE reads with MiXCR, one entry per CDR3 protein. The table has around 500,000 distinct CDR3 sequences, approximately 15% seen once. The same sample was also studied in work on yellow fever vaccine responses in identical twins.

This clonotype originated in a woman under 30 in good health. This chain uses TRBV4-3 with TRBJ2-7; maybe TRBD2 (5 bases). The sample taken for sequencing was CD4+ T cells sorted from blood. The CDR3 nucleotides are TGCGCCAGCAGCCAAGATATAGCGACCAGCTCCTACGAGCAGTACTTC. This encodes CASSQDIATSSYEQYF.